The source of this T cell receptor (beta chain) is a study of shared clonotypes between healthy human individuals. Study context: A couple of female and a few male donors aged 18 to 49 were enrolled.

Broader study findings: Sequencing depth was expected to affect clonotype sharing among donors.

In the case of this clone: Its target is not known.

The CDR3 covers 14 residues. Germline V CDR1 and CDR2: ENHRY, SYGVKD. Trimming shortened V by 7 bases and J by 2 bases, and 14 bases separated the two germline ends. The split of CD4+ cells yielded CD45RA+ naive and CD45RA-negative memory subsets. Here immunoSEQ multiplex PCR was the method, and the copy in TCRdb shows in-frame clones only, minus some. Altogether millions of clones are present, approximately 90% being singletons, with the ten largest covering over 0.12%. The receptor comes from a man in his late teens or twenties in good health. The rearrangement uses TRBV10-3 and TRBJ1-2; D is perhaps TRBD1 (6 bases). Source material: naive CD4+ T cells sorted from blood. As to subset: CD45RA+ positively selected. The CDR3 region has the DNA TGTGCCATCACCCGGGGGGACACGAACTATGGCTACACCTTC. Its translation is CAITRGDTNYGYTF.